The 16 T cell receptor beta chains reported below all come from one sample, sequenced in a study of control samples from healthy donors and cancer patients. Method: immunoSEQ multiplex PCR; TCRdb's copy keeps in-frame clones and lacks some. The table has fewer than 110,000 clones, approximately 90% seen once. The sequencing input was PBMCs. These receptors came from a man aged 55 to 69 with lung cancer.

This clone showed up just a few times. The J gene is TRBJ1-6, the V gene TRBV7-3, with D possibly matching TRBD1 (6 bases). Trimming stripped 5 bases from V and 4 bases from J, with 15 bases between. Germline loops: CDR1 SGHTA, CDR2 FQGTGA. This CDR3 spans 16 amino acids. CDR3 in DNA: TGTGCCAGCAGCGCGGGGACAACCGAATATAATTCACCCCTCCACTTT. Protein: CASSAGTTEYNSPLHF.

J is TRBJ2-6 and V is TRBV6-5; no reliable D call. From germline, CDR1 is MNHEY and CDR2 SVGAGI. The germline V and J ends were trimmed by 11 bases and 1 base, with 3 bases remaining between them. This CDR3 has 11 residues. The chain's CDR3 is CAGSGANVLTF. CDR3 coding DNA: TGTGCCGGATCTGGGGCCAACGTCCTGACTTTC.

The genes are TRBV24-1 and TRBJ2-1, with D possibly being TRBD1 (6 bases). The CDR3 is 15 amino acids. CDR1 is KGHDR, CDR2 SFDVKD, per germline. The V gene lost 2 bases and the J gene lost 3 bases, with 10 bases spanning the gap. CDR3 sequence reads: CATSDSTDSYNEQFF. The CDR3 region has the DNA TGTGCCACCAGTGATTCGACGGACAGCTACAATGAGCAGTTCTTC.

The V and J genes are TRBV5-1 and TRBJ2-2; D might be TRBD1 (6 bases). The V end lost 3 bases, the J end lost 1 base, and 7 bases lay between the germline ends. From germline, CDR1 is SGHRS and CDR2 YFSETQ. The CDR3 spans 14 residues. CDR3 DNA: TGCGCCAGCAGCTGGGACAAGAACACCGGGGAGCTGTTTTTT. This codes for CASSWDKNTGELFF.

The chain joins TRBV20-1 to TRBJ1-2, with no clear D. The CDR3 sequence is 11 residues long. Per the germline V gene, CDR1 is DFQATT and CDR2 is SNEGSKA (reference sequence). The ends were cut back, 4 bases at V and 8 bases at J, with 11 bases in the middle. The CDR3 DNA reads as TGCAGTGCTAACATCGAAGGCGGCTACACCTTC. Protein product: CSANIEGGYTF.

This chain connects TRBV3-1 (or the pseudogene TRBV3-2) to TRBJ2-1; D may be TRBD2 (5 bases). The CDR3 length is 18 residues. The V and J ends lost 0 bases and 0 bases respectively, with 15 bases between them. In germline, CDR1 is LGHDT, CDR2 YNNKEL (reference sequence). CDR3 amino acids: CASSQDSELSFSYNEQFF. The DNA of the CDR3 is TGTGCCAGCAGCCAAGATAGCGAACTCTCATTCTCCTACAATGAGCAGTTCTTC.

This sequence joins TRBV19 and TRBJ1-5, with 8 bases aligning to TRBD1. This CDR3 comprises 13 residues. Trimming cost V 9 bases and J 2 bases; bases outside gene matches: 3. Per the germline V gene, CDR1 is LNHDA and CDR2 is SQIVND (reference sequence). CDR3 DNA sequence: TGTGCCAGCCAGGACAGGGGCAATCAGCCCCAGCATTTT. Amino acid sequence: CASQDRGNQPQHF.

This clone was seen a single time. The chain is built from TRBV5-1 and TRBJ2-5; tentative D call: TRBD2 (7 bases). CDR3 length: 14 residues. The V end was cut by 7 bases, the J end by 1 base, with 14 bases between. CDR1 and CDR2 from the germline V gene are SGHRS and YFSETQ. As DNA, the CDR3 is TGCGCCAGCCGTGGGGGGGCGTTCCAAGAGACCCAGTACTTC. This gives the protein CASRGGAFQETQYF.

This clone has only a few counts. This chain links TRBV5-6 with TRBJ1-2; a weak D match, TRBD1 (6 bases). V was clipped by 4 bases and J by 2 bases, with 15 bases between them. CDR1 and CDR2 (germline): SGHDT, YYEEEE. The CDR3 consists of 15 residues. DNA for the CDR3: TGTGCCAGCAGCCTTCAGGGGAAACAAAACTATGGCTACACCTTC. Translation gives CASSLQGKQNYGYTF.

A single count supports this clone. This chain links TRBV29-1 with TRBJ2-5; TRBD2 aligns across 10 bases. The V gene end was trimmed by 3 bases and the J gene end by 2 bases; junction bases not matched to a gene: 6. The CDR3 length is 15 residues. The germline V gene encodes CDR1 SQVTM and CDR2 ANQGSEA. CDR3 coding DNA: TGCAGCGTTGATACTAGCGGGGTAGCACAAGAGACCCAGTACTTC. Translated: CSVDTSGVAQETQYF.

This sequence joins TRBV3-1 (or the pseudogene TRBV3-2) and TRBJ2-7, with D unresolved. V was shortened by 4 bases and J by 2 bases, with 15 bases between the two germline ends. This CDR3 contains 15 residues. Germline V gene data show CDR1 as LGHDT and CDR2 as YNNKEL (reference sequence). The CDR3 nucleotides are TGTGCCAGCAGCCCCCGACTGAGGAGCACCTACGAGCAGTACTTC. It yields the protein CASSPRLRSTYEQYF.

V is TRBV6-5 and J is TRBJ2-2; 10 positions match TRBD1. Germline loops: CDR1 MNHEY, CDR2 SVGAGI. J was trimmed by 4 bases and V by 8 bases; bases with no gene match: 7. This CDR3 contains 15 residues. Here the CDR3 DNA reads TGTGCCAGCCTTCCGGGACAGGGGAGCACCGGGGAGCTGTTTTTT. Translating gives CASLPGQGSTGELFF.

The J gene is TRBJ2-1, the V gene TRBV19; no clear D gene. The ends were cut back, 3 bases at V and 3 bases at J, with 12 bases in the middle. The CDR3 is 15 residues long. Germline CDR1 reads LNHDA; CDR2 reads SQIVND (reference sequence). The CDR3, as DNA: TGTGCCAGTAGTATTTTGCGCGGCTACTACAATGAGCAGTTCTTC. It translates to CASSILRGYYNEQFF.

The chain has TRBV28 and TRBJ1-2, with D unresolved. This CDR3 comprises 11 residues. Trimming removed 8 bases from V and 2 bases from J, with 6 bases in between. From germline, CDR1 is MDHEN and CDR2 SYDVKM. CDR3 loop: CASVKNYGYTF. The CDR3 DNA reads TGTGCCAGCGTCAAAAACTATGGCTACACCTTC.

In this sample, this clone turned up once. This may arise from a read error, as a much more abundant clone is one base away. The rearrangement joins TRBV13 to TRBJ1-5; 8 bases are a match to TRBD1. The junction had 3 bases not matched to a gene; V was cut back by 5 bases and J by 3 bases. Germline-derived CDR1 and CDR2 are PRHDT and FYEKMQ (reference sequence). This CDR3 is 14 amino acids long. CDR3: CASSPQGANQPQHF. CDR3 DNA sequence: TGTGCCAGCAGCCCGCAGGGGGCCAATCAGCCCCAGCATTTT. Drawing the rest from reference TRBV13 and TRBJ1-5, the complete variable domain is AAGVIQSPRHLIKEKRETATLKCYPIPRHDTVYWYQQGPGQDPQFLISFYEKMQSDKGSIPDRFSAQQFSDYHSELNMSSLELGDSALYFCASSPQGANQPQHFGDGTRLSIL.

V gene TRBV11-2 combines with J gene TRBJ1-5; TRBD1 agrees at 9 bases. The CDR3 sequence is 18 residues long. Per germline, CDR1 SGHAT and CDR2 FQNNGV. The V segment lost 4 bases and the J segment 0 bases; nucleotides outside the gene matches: 10. This CDR3 is CASSYKDRGLYSNQPQHF. The CDR3 nucleotides are TGTGCCAGCAGCTATAAGGACAGGGGCCTTTATAGCAATCAGCCCCAGCATTTT. Full variable domain (remainder filled in from reference TRBV11-2 and TRBJ1-5): EAGVAQSPRYKIIEKRQSVAFWCNPISGHATLYWYQQILGQGPKLLIQFQNNGVVDDSQLPKDRFSAERLKGVDSTLKIQPAKLEDSAVYLCASSYKDRGLYSNQPQHFGDGTRLSIL.